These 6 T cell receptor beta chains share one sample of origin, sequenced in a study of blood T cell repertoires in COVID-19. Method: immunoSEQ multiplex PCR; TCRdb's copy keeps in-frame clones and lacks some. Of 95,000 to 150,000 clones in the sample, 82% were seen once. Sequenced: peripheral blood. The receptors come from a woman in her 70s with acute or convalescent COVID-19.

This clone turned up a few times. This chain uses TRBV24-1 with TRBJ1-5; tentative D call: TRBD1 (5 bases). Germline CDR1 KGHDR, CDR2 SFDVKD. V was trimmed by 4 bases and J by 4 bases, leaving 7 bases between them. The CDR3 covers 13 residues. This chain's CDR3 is CATSEGGNQPQHF. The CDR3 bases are TGTGCCACCAGTGAGGGGGGAAATCAGCCCCAGCATTTT.

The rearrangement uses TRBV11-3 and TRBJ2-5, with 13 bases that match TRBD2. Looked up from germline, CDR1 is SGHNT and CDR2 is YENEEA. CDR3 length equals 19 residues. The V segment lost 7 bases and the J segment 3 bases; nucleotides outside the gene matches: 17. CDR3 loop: CASTRLAGGPEAIKETQYF. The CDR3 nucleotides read TGTGCCAGCACCCGACTAGCGGGGGGCCCCGAAGCGATAAAAGAGACCCAGTACTTC.

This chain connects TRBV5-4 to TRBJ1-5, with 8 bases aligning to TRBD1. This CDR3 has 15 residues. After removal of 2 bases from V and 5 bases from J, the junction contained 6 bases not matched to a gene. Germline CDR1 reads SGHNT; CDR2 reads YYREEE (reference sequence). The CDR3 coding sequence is TGTGCCAGCAGCTTATGGGGACAGGCCTATCAGCCCCAGCATTTT. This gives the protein CASSLWGQAYQPQHF.

The CDR3 here is CASSRPGDYGYTF. The CDR3 DNA follows: TGTGCCAGTAGCAGGCCTGGCGACTATGGCTACACCTTC. The rearrangement uses TRBV19 and TRBJ1-2, with D uncertain. Germline V gene data show CDR1 as LNHDA and CDR2 as SQIVND (reference sequence). The CDR3 length is 13 residues. V gave up 6 bases and J gave up 3 bases, with 11 bases separating them.

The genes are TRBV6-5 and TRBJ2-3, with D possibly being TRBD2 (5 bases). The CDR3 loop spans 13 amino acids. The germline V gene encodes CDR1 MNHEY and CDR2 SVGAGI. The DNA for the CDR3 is TGTGCGACCGAATCGGACTCTACAGATACGCAGTATTTT. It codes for CATESDSTDTQYF.

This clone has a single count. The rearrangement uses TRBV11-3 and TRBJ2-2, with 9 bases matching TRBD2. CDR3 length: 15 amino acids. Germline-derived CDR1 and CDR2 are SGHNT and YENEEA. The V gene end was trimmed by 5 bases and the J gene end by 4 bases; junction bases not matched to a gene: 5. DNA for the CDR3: TGTGCCAGCAGCCCGACTAGCGGTTTCACCGGGGAGCTGTTTTTT. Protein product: CASSPTSGFTGELFF. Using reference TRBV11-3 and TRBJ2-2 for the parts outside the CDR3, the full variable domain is EAGVVQSPRYKIIEKKQPVAFWCNPISGHNTLYWYLQNLGQGPELLIRYENEEAVDDSQLPKDRFSAERLKGVDSTLKIQPAELGDSAVYLCASSPTSGFTGELFFGEGSRLTVL.